The 3 T cell receptor beta chains reported below all come from one sample, sequenced in a study of blood T cells in healthy people across ages. Primed by a sample-barcoded 5' primer and a J-beta primer mix, a second PCR proceeded for roughly 7 to 11 cycles. A single record per CDR3 protein comes from TCRdb applying MiXCR to the 5' RACE reads. The data show 600,000 to 650,000 distinct CDR3 sequences, around three fifths seen once. Input material: blood. Every receptor here comes from a man aged 55-75 years in good health.

The V gene is TRBV12-3 or TRBV12-4, the J gene TRBJ2-7, with 7 bases lining up with TRBD2. Unmatched junction bases numbered 14, after V lost 0 bases and J lost 12 bases. The CDR3 contains 15 residues. The CDR3 coding sequence is TGTGCCAGCAGTTTAGCTGGCGGGGGATCCCATGGTCGGTACTTC. This sequence encodes CASSLAGGGSHGRYF.

The V gene is TRBV20-1, the J gene TRBJ2-1, with D uncertain. Per the germline V gene, CDR1 is DFQATT and CDR2 is SNEGSKA (reference sequence). The CDR3 is made up of 11 amino acids. V lost 2 bases and J lost 8, with 7 bases in between. The CDR3 reads CSARPLYEQFF. Here the CDR3 DNA reads TGCAGTGCTAGACCTCTCTATGAGCAGTTCTTC.

Remarks on this clonotype: This may stem from a read error, because a much larger clone lies one nucleotide away. CDR3 residues: CAGSTGTVGKLFF. The CDR3 DNA reads as TGTGCCGGCAGTACCGGGACAGTCGGAAAACTGTTTTTT. The chain recombines TRBV27 with TRBJ1-4; 7 bases align to TRBD1. The CDR3 sequence is 13 residues long. Per germline, CDR1 MNHEY and CDR2 SMNVEV (reference sequence).